The 18 T cell receptor beta chains below come from one sample, sequenced in a study of blood T cells in healthy people across ages. With a J-beta primer mix and a sample-barcoded 5' primer, a second PCR ran about 6 to 11 cycles. TCRdb re-derived calls from the 5' RACE reads in MiXCR, one entry per CDR3 protein. Of some 780,000 distinct CDR3 sequences in the sample, 45% to 70% were seen once. What was sequenced was blood. These receptors all stem from a man in his forties or fifties in good health.

This chain links TRBV7-2 with TRBJ2-7, with D maybe TRBD1 (6 bases). The CDR3 is 14 amino acids. CDR1 and CDR2 from the germline V gene are SGHTA and FQGNSA. V lost 6 bases, J lost 4 bases, and 16 bases lay in between. The CDR3 DNA follows: TGTGCCAGCAGTCGTACCGGGACAAATTACGAGCAGTACTTC. It codes for CASSRTGTNYEQYF.

In its sample, this clonotype was seen many times. CDR3 loop: CASSQSPGLGLAGRVGYEQYF. CDR3 sequence (DNA): TGTGCCAGCAGTCAGTCCCCCGGTTTGGGACTAGCGGGAAGAGTGGGATACGAGCAGTACTTC. The chain links TRBV12-3 or TRBV12-4 to TRBJ2-7, with 13 bases identical to TRBD2. The V segment lost 5 bases and the J segment 4 bases; nucleotides outside the gene matches: 23. The CDR3 loop spans 21 amino acids.

CDR3 protein: CASSGRKAQETQYF. The CDR3 DNA follows: TGTGCCAGCAGTGGAAGGAAGGCCCAAGAGACCCAGTACTTC. The chain combines TRBV7-2 with TRBJ2-5; D gene uncertain. V lost 6 bases to trimming and J lost 1 base, with 12 bases between them. The CDR3 loop spans 14 amino acids. Germline V gene sequence: CDR1 SGHTA, CDR2 FQGNSA.

This chain connects TRBV2 to TRBJ1-2; 7 bases are shared with TRBD1. The CDR3 totals 13 residues. Germline V CDR1 and CDR2: SNHLY, FYNNEI. V was clipped by 8 bases and J by 1 base; unmatched bases: 4. DNA for the CDR3: TGTGCCAGCCCGGGACAGTATAACTATGGCTACACCTTC. As protein: CASPGQYNYGYTF.

This clonotype occurred once. The rearrangement uses TRBV11-2 and TRBJ2-2; possible D gene TRBD2, 5 bases. Trimming cost V 1 base and J 4 bases, with 10 bases left between them. This CDR3 comprises 15 residues. CDR1 and CDR2 from the germline V gene are SGHAT and FQNNGV. CDR3 sequence reads: CASSLVSGSTGELFF. Written as DNA, the CDR3 is TGTGCCAGCAGCTTAGTCTCGGGGAGCACCGGGGAGCTGTTTTTT.

This clonotype has just a few counts. The chain couples TRBV7-2 to TRBJ2-1; perhaps D is TRBD1 or TRBD2 (6 bases each). The CDR3 length is 14 residues. V dropped 5 bases and J dropped 9 bases, with 17 bases sitting between them. Germline CDR1 reads SGHTA; CDR2 reads FQGNSA. The CDR3 reads CASSLGPGGSEQFF. In DNA, the CDR3 is TGTGCCAGCAGCCTTGGACCCGGGGGCAGTGAGCAGTTCTTC. Together with reference TRBV7-2 and TRBJ2-1, the CDR3 gives the full variable domain: GAGVSQSPSNKVTEKGKDVELRCDPISGHTALYWYRQSLGQGLEFLIYFQGNSAPDKSGLPSDRFSAERTGGSVSTLTIQRTQQEDSAVYLCASSLGPGGSEQFFGPGTRLTVL.

This clonotype was found many times. J is TRBJ2-1 and V is TRBV5-1, with TRBD2 matching 7 bases. The V segment lost 6 bases and the J segment 8 bases; nucleotides outside the gene matches: 14. CDR1 is SGHRS and CDR2 is YFSETQ in the germline V gene. CDR3 size: 15 residues. DNA for the CDR3: TGCGCCAGCATTCCCGGGAGGAGTTCGTTGGATGAGCAGTTCTTC. Encoded protein: CASIPGRSSLDEQFF.

This chain connects TRBV7-2 to TRBJ2-1, with D possibly matching TRBD2 (6 bases). V lost 5 bases, J lost 9 bases, and 11 bases lay in between. CDR3 length: 12 amino acids. Germline V gene lookup returns CDR1 SGHTA and CDR2 FQGNSA. The CDR3 DNA reads TGTGCCAGCAGCCCCCTAGCGTTTGAGCAGTTCTTC. Protein product: CASSPLAFEQFF.

The rearrangement links TRBV24-1 to TRBJ2-3, with D hard to call. The CDR3 spans 12 residues. The germline V gene encodes CDR1 KGHDR and CDR2 SFDVKD. V was clipped by 6 bases and J by 6 bases, with 9 bases between them. The CDR3 reads CATSPQADTQYF. DNA for the CDR3: TGTGCCACCAGTCCACAAGCTGATACGCAGTATTTT.

This clonotype came up a few times. This chain uses TRBV2 with TRBJ2-5; no definite D call. From germline, CDR1 is SNHLY and CDR2 FYNNEI. Trimming took 1 base from V and 1 from J, leaving 10 bases between them. The CDR3 extends over 15 amino acids. The CDR3 DNA reads TGTGCCAGCAGTGAAGTCTTAGCAGGCCAAGAGACCCAGTACTTC. It is translated as CASSEVLAGQETQYF.

CDR3: CSAHRGGGTDTQYF. DNA of the CDR3: TGCAGTGCCCACCGGGGTGGGGGCACAGATACGCAGTATTTT. The rearrangement joins TRBV20-1 to TRBJ2-3; perhaps TRBD2 as D (5 bases). V lost 6 bases to trimming and J lost 1 base, with 14 bases between them. This CDR3 has 14 residues. CDR1 is DFQATT, CDR2 SNEGSKA, per germline (reference sequence).

This clonotype was counted between two and nine times. V is TRBV20-1 and J is TRBJ2-3, with 9 bases fitting TRBD1. V lost 0 bases to trimming and J lost 3 bases; unmatched junction nucleotides: 10. The germline CDR1 and CDR2 sequences are DFQATT and SNEGSKA (reference sequence). The CDR3 is 17 amino acids. CDR3 sequence reads: CSARDIESGTGTDTQYF. In nucleotides, the CDR3 is TGCAGTGCTAGAGATATAGAATCCGGGACAGGGACAGATACGCAGTATTTT.

This clonotype was detected a few times. The V and J genes are TRBV20-1 and TRBJ2-7; 10 nucleotides line up with TRBD1. The CDR3 extends over 15 amino acids. The germline V gene encodes CDR1 DFQATT and CDR2 SNEGSKA (reference sequence). J gave up 6 bases and V 5 bases, and 13 bases lay outside the gene matches. The DNA for the CDR3 is TGCAGTGCTCAAAACCGGGACAGGGGTTCCGGCGAGCAGTACTTC. As protein: CSAQNRDRGSGEQYF.

The gene calls are TRBV20-1 and TRBJ2-1; D uncertain. CDR1 and CDR2 (germline): DFQATT, SNEGSKA (reference sequence). The CDR3 runs 11 residues. Between the trimmed V and J ends, which lost 3 bases and 7 bases, there was a span of 7 bases. The CDR3 nucleotides are TGCAGTGCTAGGGGTATAAATGAGCAGTTCTTC. Its translation: CSARGINEQFF.

The chain is built from TRBV6-5 and TRBJ1-1; 8 bases fit TRBD1. The CDR3 is made up of 15 amino acids. Germline CDR1 and CDR2: MNHEY and SVGAGI. The V and J ends lost 6 bases and 1 base, in that order; junction bases with no gene match: 7. This chain's CDR3 is CASRSRGLGNTEAFF. Here the CDR3 DNA reads TGTGCCAGCAGATCCAGGGGGCTGGGGAACACTGAAGCTTTCTTT.

The chain links TRBV28 to TRBJ1-2; unclear D gene. In germline, CDR1 is MDHEN, CDR2 SYDVKM. With 8 bases removed from V and 4 bases from J, the gap between germline ends came to 14 bases. The CDR3 spans 13 residues. The chain's CDR3 is CASEGFRTYGYTF. CDR3 coding DNA: TGTGCCAGCGAAGGATTTCGGACCTATGGCTACACCTTC.

The chain combines TRBV27 with TRBJ2-5; D gene uncertain. V lost 0 bases, J lost 5 bases, and 10 bases lay in between. The CDR3 has 14 residues. Germline CDR1 and CDR2: MNHEY and SMNVEV (reference sequence). Written as DNA, the CDR3 is TGTGCCAGCAGTTTATCGGCCATAATGGAGACCCAGTACTTC. Protein product: CASSLSAIMETQYF.

The chain carries TRBV6-6 and TRBJ2-3; the D is unclear. V was cut by 6 bases and J by 4 bases, with 11 bases left in between. CDR1 MNHNY and CDR2 SVGAGI come from the germline V gene (reference sequence). The CDR3 totals 13 residues. In nucleotides, the CDR3 is TGTGCCAGCAGAGGACGGGCCTCAGATACGCAGTATTTT. Amino acids: CASRGRASDTQYF.